One and the same sample provided the 9 T cell receptor beta chains below, sequenced in a study of identical twins. TCRdb reprocessed the 5' RACE reads via MiXCR and lists one record per CDR3 protein. Seen here are 600,000 to 850,000 distinct CDR3 sequences, over 15% observed once, and the top ten hold about 12%. This same sample was also part of a study on T cells expressing NK-cell markers.

The sequencing sample was made of PBMCs. The receptors derive from a woman in her late teens or twenties in good health.

The chain combines TRBV5-1 with TRBJ2-2; perhaps TRBD2 as D (6 bases). The CDR3 totals 16 residues. Trimming left V 1 base short and J 0 bases short, with 10 bases between. Per the germline V gene, CDR1 is SGHRS and CDR2 is YFSETQ. CDR3 amino acids: CASSLTTRTNTGELFF. The CDR3 DNA follows: TGCGCCAGCAGCTTGACGACTAGAACGAACACCGGGGAGCTGTTTTTT.

The rearrangement joins TRBV6-1 to TRBJ2-3, with TRBD2 matching over 9 bases. The CDR3 loop spans 15 amino acids. Germline lookup yields CDR1 MNHNS and CDR2 SASEGT. After removal of 5 bases from V and 3 bases from J, the junction contained 6 bases not matched to a gene. The CDR3 loop reads CASSTLSGSTDTQYF. The CDR3 nucleotides are TGTGCCAGCAGTACCCTTAGCGGGAGTACAGATACGCAGTATTTT.

The rearrangement joins TRBV15 to TRBJ2-2; 7 bases map to TRBD1. Trimming removed 3 bases from V and 1 base from J; junction bases left unmatched: 8. The V gene's germline CDR1 is LNHNV and CDR2 YYDKDF (reference sequence). This CDR3 has 17 amino acids. The CDR3 spells CATSRSWDRENTGELFF. CDR3 sequence (DNA): TGTGCCACCAGCAGGTCCTGGGACAGAGAGAACACCGGGGAGCTGTTTTTT.

The chain combines TRBV29-1 with TRBJ1-1; no reliable D call. Germline V gene data show CDR1 as SQVTM and CDR2 as ANQGSEA. The CDR3 spans 11 residues. V lost 4 bases to trimming and J lost 11 bases, with 14 bases between them. The CDR3 nucleotides are TGCAGCGTTGTAGTCATAGCTCGGGCTTTCTTT. This codes for CSVVVIARAFF.

This clonotype came up a few times. It may be a read error: a sequence one base away is much more abundant. V usage is TRBV2 and J usage is TRBJ2-1, with 14 bases that match TRBD2. Germline V gives CDR1 SNHLY, CDR2 FYNNEI. The CDR3 consists of 15 residues. V lost 4 bases and J lost 9; bases outside the gene matches: 5. The CDR3, as DNA: TGTGCCAGCAGTGTAACCGGGACTAGCGGGGGTGAGCAGTTCTTC. Its translation is CASSVTGTSGGEQFF.

This clonotype has more than one count but fewer than ten. V is TRBV5-1 and J is TRBJ2-2, with no clear D. CDR1 is SGHRS, CDR2 YFSETQ, per germline. The CDR3 loop spans 14 amino acids. Trimming removed 6 bases from V and 0 bases from J, with 9 bases in between. CDR3 sequence (DNA): TGCGCCAGCAAGTCGTTAGCGAACACCGGGGAGCTGTTTTTT. Translating it yields CASKSLANTGELFF.

This clonotype was detected a few times. This chain connects TRBV9 to TRBJ2-7; 7 bases map to TRBD2. The CDR3 covers 15 residues. In germline, CDR1 is SGDLS, CDR2 YYNGEE. V was pared by 0 bases and J by 3 bases, with 6 bases of the junction left unmatched. CDR3 region: CASSVDSSGLYEQYF. The CDR3 bases are TGTGCCAGCAGCGTAGATAGTAGCGGGCTCTACGAGCAGTACTTC.

The gene calls are TRBV9 and TRBJ2-1, with a tentative D call TRBD1 (6 bases). This CDR3 spans 16 amino acids. Trimming took 3 bases from V and 7 from J, leaving 20 bases between them. Germline V gene lookup returns CDR1 SGDLS and CDR2 YYNGEE. CDR3 amino acids: CASSGTPSQQGNEQFF. In DNA form, the CDR3 reads TGTGCCAGCAGCGGAACCCCGTCCCAACAGGGAAATGAGCAGTTCTTC.

This clonotype was observed a handful of times. V is TRBV5-1 and J is TRBJ2-7, with 10 bases matching TRBD2. V dropped 4 bases and J dropped 3; count of bases not matched to a gene: 7. Germline loops: CDR1 SGHRS, CDR2 YFSETQ. The CDR3 consists of 15 residues. This CDR3 is CASSRHSGGNYEQYF. CDR3 bases: TGCGCCAGCAGCCGCCATAGCGGGGGGAACTACGAGCAGTACTTC.